This TCR beta chain derives from a study of T cell repertoires in aging, cancer and after chemotherapy. Findings and limits, study-wide: In each cancer cohort, median generation probability increased across chemotherapy, suggesting thymic output rebounded.

A mixed TRB-A/B primer pool amplified rearranged TRB by multiplex touch-down PCR. TCRdb re-called the multiplex PCR reads with MiXCR, one entry per CDR3 protein. The data contain about 12,000 distinct CDR3 sequences, 31% of them seen just once; the ten biggest clones take up around 9.1%. Remarks on this clonotype: What it binds is unknown.

Peripheral blood genomic DNA, not sorted cells or RNA, was the template. The clonotype comes from a human donor in good health. The donor label of this sample is uncertain. Sequencing was done on a sample of blood.

This chain's CDR3 is CASSDDRAVDNQPQHF. In nucleotides, the CDR3 is TGTGCCAGCAGCGACGACAGGGCTGTGGACAATCAGCCCCAGCATTTT. The chain employs TRBV5-6 and TRBJ1-5; 7 nucleotides agree with TRBD1. Germline V CDR1 and CDR2: SGHDT, YYEEEE. This CDR3 has 16 amino acids. The trim removed 4 bases at V and 3 bases at J, leaving 10 bases unmatched.